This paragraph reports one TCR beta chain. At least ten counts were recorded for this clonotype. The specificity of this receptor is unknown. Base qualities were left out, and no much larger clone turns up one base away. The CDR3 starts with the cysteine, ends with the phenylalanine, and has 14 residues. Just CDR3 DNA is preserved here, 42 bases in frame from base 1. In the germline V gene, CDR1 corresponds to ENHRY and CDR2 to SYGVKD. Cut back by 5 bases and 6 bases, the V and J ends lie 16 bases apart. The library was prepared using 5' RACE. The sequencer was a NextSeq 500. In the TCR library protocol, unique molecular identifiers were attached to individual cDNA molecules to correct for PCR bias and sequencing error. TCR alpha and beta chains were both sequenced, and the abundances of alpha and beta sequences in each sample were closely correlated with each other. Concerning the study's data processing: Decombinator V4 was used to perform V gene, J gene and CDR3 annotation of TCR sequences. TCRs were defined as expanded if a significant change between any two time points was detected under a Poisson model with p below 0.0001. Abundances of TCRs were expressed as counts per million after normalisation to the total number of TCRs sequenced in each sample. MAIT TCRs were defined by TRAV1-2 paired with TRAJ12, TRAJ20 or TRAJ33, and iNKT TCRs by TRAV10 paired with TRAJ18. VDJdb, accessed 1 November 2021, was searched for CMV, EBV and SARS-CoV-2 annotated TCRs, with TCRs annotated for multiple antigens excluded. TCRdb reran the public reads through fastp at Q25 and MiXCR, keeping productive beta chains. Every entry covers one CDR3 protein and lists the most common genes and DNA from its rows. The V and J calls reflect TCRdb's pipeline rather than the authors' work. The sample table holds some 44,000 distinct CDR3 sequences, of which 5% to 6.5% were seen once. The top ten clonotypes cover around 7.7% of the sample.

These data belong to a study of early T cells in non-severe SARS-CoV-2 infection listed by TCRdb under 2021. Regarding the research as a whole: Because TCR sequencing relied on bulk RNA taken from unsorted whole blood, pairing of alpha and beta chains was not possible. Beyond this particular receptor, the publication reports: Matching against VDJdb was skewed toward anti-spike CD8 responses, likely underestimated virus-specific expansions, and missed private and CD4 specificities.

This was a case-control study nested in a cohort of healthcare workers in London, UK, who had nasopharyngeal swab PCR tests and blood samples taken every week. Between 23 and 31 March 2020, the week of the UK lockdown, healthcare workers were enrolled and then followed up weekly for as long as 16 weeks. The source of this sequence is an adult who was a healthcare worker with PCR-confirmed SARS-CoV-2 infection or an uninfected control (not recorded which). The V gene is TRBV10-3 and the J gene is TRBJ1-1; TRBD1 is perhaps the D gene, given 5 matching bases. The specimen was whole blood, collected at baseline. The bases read TGTGCCATCAGTAACAGGAGTCGGCGGGCTGAAGCTTTCTTT. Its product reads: CAISNRSRRAEAFF.